The 24 T cell receptor beta chains in this list originate from one sample, sequenced in a study of blood T cell repertoires in COVID-19. Here immunoSEQ multiplex PCR was the method, and the copy in TCRdb shows in-frame clones only, minus some. The profile shows approximately 290,000 clones, about 80% of them singletons. The sequenced sample was peripheral blood. The receptors come from a person aged 70 to 79 with COVID-19, enrolled during active disease.

The chain employs TRBV5-6 and TRBJ1-1; D is uncertain. CDR1 is SGHDT and CDR2 is YYEEEE in the germline V gene. The CDR3 totals 12 residues. V gave up 2 bases and J gave up 2 bases, with 4 bases separating them. CDR3 sequence (DNA): TGTGCCAGCAGCTTAATAAACACTGAAGCTTTCTTT. Translated: CASSLINTEAFF.

The chain employs TRBV13 and TRBJ1-1; no firm D call. Germline values: CDR1 PRHDT, CDR2 FYEKMQ (reference sequence). The CDR3 contains 15 residues. V was trimmed by 1 base and J by 0 bases, leaving 9 bases between them. The CDR3 reads CASSLVGRLNTEAFF. In DNA, the CDR3 is TGTGCCAGCAGCTTAGTGGGCAGACTGAACACTGAAGCTTTCTTT. Drawing the rest from reference TRBV13 and TRBJ1-1, the complete variable domain is AAGVIQSPRHLIKEKRETATLKCYPIPRHDTVYWYQQGPGQDPQFLISFYEKMQSDKGSIPDRFSAQQFSDYHSELNMSSLELGDSALYFCASSLVGRLNTEAFFGQGTRLTVV.

The chain carries TRBV19 and TRBJ1-5; D perhaps matches TRBD1 (5 bases). Between the trimmed V and J ends, which lost 4 bases and 1 base, there was a span of 11 bases. CDR3 length equals 15 residues. The germline CDR1 and CDR2 sequences are LNHDA and SQIVND (reference sequence). As DNA, the CDR3 is TGTGCCAGTAGTACAGGGAATCCGAGCAATCAGCCCCAGCATTTT. Encoded protein: CASSTGNPSNQPQHF.

This rearrangement joins TRBV2 to TRBJ2-2; D is ambiguous. The germline CDR1 and CDR2 sequences are SNHLY and FYNNEI. Trimming took 5 bases from V and 4 from J, leaving 11 bases between them. The CDR3 has 14 amino acids. This chain's CDR3 is CASSQTRITGELFF. The CDR3 DNA follows: TGTGCCAGCAGTCAGACGAGGATCACCGGGGAGCTGTTTTTT.

This sequence joins TRBV3-1 (or the pseudogene TRBV3-2) and TRBJ2-5, with D unclear. The germline V and J ends were trimmed by 4 bases and 9 bases, with 12 bases remaining between them. The CDR3 is 12 amino acids. Germline V gives CDR1 LGHDT, CDR2 YNNKEL (reference sequence). The CDR3 is CASSPRTRAQYF. The CDR3 DNA reads as TGTGCCAGCAGCCCGCGCACACGGGCCCAGTACTTC.

V gene TRBV10-3 combines with J gene TRBJ1-2; D not resolved. This CDR3 is 12 amino acids long. Trimming took off 3 bases at V and 8 bases at J, with 10 bases between the two ends. Germline CDR1 and CDR2: ENHRY and SYGVKD. CDR3 amino acids: CAISDPPGGYTF. The CDR3 DNA reads as TGTGCCATCAGTGACCCGCCAGGCGGCTACACCTTC.

The chain carries TRBV18 and TRBJ2-5; D uncertain. The CDR3 totals 14 residues. The V end was cut by 1 base, the J end by 5 bases, with 11 bases between. CDR1 is KGHSH, CDR2 LQKENI, per germline. The CDR3 reads CASSPRTLRETQYF. In DNA form, the CDR3 reads TGTGCCAGCTCACCACGTACTCTGCGGGAGACCCAGTACTTC.

In its sample, this clone was seen once. The V and J genes are TRBV27 and TRBJ2-7, with a weak D call TRBD1 (6 bases). This CDR3 has 14 amino acids. Germline V gene sequence: CDR1 MNHEY, CDR2 SMNVEV (reference sequence). Trimming removed 2 bases from V and 1 base from J, with 9 bases in between. CDR3 sequence reads: CASSLAGASYEQYF. The CDR3 coding sequence is TGTGCCAGCAGTTTAGCAGGGGCTTCCTACGAGCAGTACTTC.

The chain couples TRBV7-2 to TRBJ1-3, with TRBD1 as a possible D gene (6 bases). The CDR3 consists of 14 residues. The germline V and J ends were trimmed by 5 bases and 3 bases, with 11 bases remaining between them. Germline values: CDR1 SGHTA, CDR2 FQGNSA. The CDR3 DNA is TGTGCCAGCAGCCATGGACAGAGTGGAAACACCATATATTTT. As protein: CASSHGQSGNTIYF.

The V and J genes are TRBV7-9 and TRBJ1-2; TRBD1 aligns across 9 bases. Germline loops: CDR1 SEHNR, CDR2 FQNEAQ (reference sequence). CDR3 length: 15 amino acids. Germline trimming cut 6 bases from V and 4 bases from J; bases unmatched to any gene: 9. The CDR3 sequence: CASSRGQGRAYGYTF. CDR3 bases: TGTGCCAGCAGTCGGGGACAGGGACGGGCCTATGGCTACACCTTC.

This clone was recorded a few times. The chain links TRBV5-4 to TRBJ2-5; 7 bases are a match to TRBD2. Trimming took 4 bases from V and 5 from J; bases not matched to a gene: 11. Germline CDR1 reads SGHNT; CDR2 reads YYREEE (reference sequence). This CDR3 is built from 15 residues. Here the CDR3 DNA reads TGTGCCAGCAGCCAATCGCCCCTAGCGGACGAGACCCAGTACTTC. Amino acids: CASSQSPLADETQYF.

This chain connects TRBV27 to TRBJ1-1; maybe TRBD1 (6 bases). Germline V gives CDR1 MNHEY, CDR2 SMNVEV (reference sequence). Trimming removed 6 bases from V and 5 bases from J, with 16 bases in between. The CDR3 has 14 amino acids. This CDR3 reads CASSRTGFGTEAFF. Here the CDR3 DNA reads TGTGCCAGCAGCCGTACAGGGTTCGGAACTGAAGCTTTCTTT.

This chain joins TRBV5-1 and TRBJ1-5, with 7 bases fitting TRBD1. Germline trimming cut 2 bases from V and 6 bases from J; bases unmatched to any gene: 8. Germline-derived CDR1 and CDR2 are SGHRS and YFSETQ. This CDR3 spans 15 amino acids. The CDR3 region has the DNA TGCGCCAGCAGCTTCACAGGGGCGAGGGGTCAGCCCCAGCATTTT. Its translation is CASSFTGARGQPQHF.

The sample holds one count of this clone. V and J are TRBV10-3 and TRBJ2-5; no reliable D call. This CDR3 contains 13 residues. CDR1 and CDR2 (germline): ENHRY, SYGVKD. The germline V and J ends were trimmed by 6 bases and 0 bases, with 8 bases remaining between them. For the CDR3, the DNA is TGTGCCATCAGAGACGACAACCAAGAGACCCAGTACTTC. It translates to CAIRDDNQETQYF.

This rearrangement joins TRBV25-1 to TRBJ2-7; the D gene is possibly TRBD1 (6 bases). The V end lost 10 bases, the J end lost 0 bases, and 25 bases lay between the germline ends. The CDR3 contains 17 residues. Germline-derived CDR1 and CDR2 are MGHDK and SYGVNS. CDR3 region: CANKSRDTPFTSYEQYF. The CDR3 coding sequence is TGTGCCAACAAAAGCCGGGACACGCCCTTCACCTCCTACGAGCAGTACTTC.

This chain connects TRBV19 to TRBJ1-3, with TRBD1 matching over 7 bases. V shed 6 bases, J shed 8 bases, and the junction held 7 bases outside the gene matches. CDR3 length: 13 amino acids. Per germline, CDR1 LNHDA and CDR2 SQIVND (reference sequence). This CDR3 is CASSNDREDTIYF. CDR3 sequence (DNA): TGTGCCAGTAGCAACGACAGGGAGGACACCATATATTTT.

The chain is built from TRBV5-6 and TRBJ2-1; TRBD1 aligns across 9 bases. The J segment lost 12 bases and the V segment lost 0 bases, leaving 4 bases of the junction unmatched. Germline V gene data show CDR1 as SGHDT and CDR2 as YYEEEE. This CDR3 has 13 amino acids. CDR3 DNA sequence: TGTGCCAGCAGCTTGGGGACAGGGGAAGGGCAGTTCTTC. Translated, it gives CASSLGTGEGQFF.

The J gene is TRBJ2-3, the V gene TRBV18; 7 bases map to TRBD1. The CDR3 spans 16 residues. Germline CDR1 reads KGHSH; CDR2 reads LQKENI. Germline trimming cut 6 bases from V and 1 base from J; bases unmatched to any gene: 10. The CDR3 protein is CASSPRGTLGTDTQYF. The DNA for the CDR3 is TGTGCCAGCTCCCCCAGGGGGACCCTTGGCACAGATACGCAGTATTTT.

This clone was seen more than once but under ten times. The rearrangement links TRBV6-5 to TRBJ1-5; 7 bases line up with TRBD1. Trimming removed 9 bases from V and 1 base from J; junction bases left unmatched: 6. Per the germline V gene, CDR1 is MNHEY and CDR2 is SVGAGI. The CDR3 has 14 residues. CDR3 in amino acids: CASRLDRSNQPQHF. The CDR3 region has the DNA TGTGCCAGTCGCCTGGACAGGAGCAATCAGCCCCAGCATTTT.

V and J are TRBV28 and TRBJ2-1; TRBD1 agrees at 7 bases. CDR1 and CDR2 (germline): MDHEN, SYDVKM. Trimming took 3 bases from V and 7 from J; bases not matched to a gene: 6. This CDR3 region has 14 residues. The CDR3 nucleotides read TGTGCCAGCAGTTTGAGACAGGGCAAGAATGAGCAGTTCTTC. Its translation is CASSLRQGKNEQFF.

J is TRBJ1-2 and V is TRBV5-1; D perhaps matches TRBD1 (5 bases). This CDR3 is built from 14 residues. Between the trimmed V and J ends, which lost 3 bases and 0 bases, there was a span of 9 bases. Germline V gene sequence: CDR1 SGHRS, CDR2 YFSETQ. The CDR3, as DNA: TGCGCCAGCAGCTCGACGACAGCTAACTATGGCTACACCTTC. Translation: CASSSTTANYGYTF.

Many counts were recorded for this clone. This chain links TRBV19 with TRBJ1-5; D gene ambiguous. CDR3 length equals 18 residues. The germline CDR1 and CDR2 sequences are LNHDA and SQIVND (reference sequence). Trimming left V 3 bases short and J 0 bases short, with 18 bases between. CDR3 in amino acids: CASSMILQALYSNQPQHF. The CDR3 nucleotides read TGTGCCAGTAGTATGATTTTGCAGGCACTTTATAGCAATCAGCCCCAGCATTTT.

The gene calls are TRBV15 and TRBJ1-2, with D unclear. The CDR3 runs to 13 residues. Looked up from germline, CDR1 is LNHNV and CDR2 is YYDKDF (reference sequence). V lost 0 bases and J lost 6, with 8 bases in between. The CDR3 reads CATSREGLDGYTF. The CDR3 DNA reads TGTGCCACCAGCAGAGAAGGACTGGATGGCTACACCTTC.

The sample holds a few counts of this clone. The gene calls are TRBV5-4 and TRBJ1-1; no clear D. CDR3 size: 14 residues. Trimming removed 0 bases from V and 2 bases from J, with 8 bases in between. CDR1 is SGHNT, CDR2 YYREEE, per germline (reference sequence). CDR3 sequence reads: CASSLGLTNTEAFF. CDR3 in DNA: TGTGCCAGCAGCTTGGGTCTGACTAACACTGAAGCTTTCTTT.